This record concerns one TCR beta chain sequence. V shed 3 bases and J 5 bases; nucleotides not matched to a gene: 10. Germline lookup yields CDR1 MGHRA and CDR2 YSYEKL. The CDR3 loop spans 17 amino acids. The data derive from a study of blood T cell repertoires in COVID-19. In the study overall: There were acute and convalescent COVID-19 samples, and they came from the United States, Italy and Spain. Sample material is recorded as cDNA or gDNA derived from T cells, B-cell-depleted T cells, or PBMCs.

In the original workflow: Reference gene primer amplification yielded estimated nucleated cell counts. Using immunoSEQ multiplex PCR, the repertoire was profiled, and TCRdb retains in-frame clones only, with some absent. V and J calls plus clone size are reproduced from that table; the DNA served to infer D and trimming. Seen here are under 60,000 clones, approximately 88% observed once, and the top ten hold more than 8.5%. Seattle's enrolled individuals joined amid active infection and were then monitored longitudinally. The specimen sequenced was peripheral blood. The clonotype was recovered from a man aged 30 to 45 with COVID-19, enrolled during active disease. The chain has TRBV4-1 and TRBJ2-5; 12 nucleotides line up with TRBD2. Here the CDR3 reads CASSHGLAGQGRETQYF. The CDR3 DNA reads TGCGCCAGCAGCCACGGACTAGCGGGACAAGGGAGGGAGACCCAGTACTTC.